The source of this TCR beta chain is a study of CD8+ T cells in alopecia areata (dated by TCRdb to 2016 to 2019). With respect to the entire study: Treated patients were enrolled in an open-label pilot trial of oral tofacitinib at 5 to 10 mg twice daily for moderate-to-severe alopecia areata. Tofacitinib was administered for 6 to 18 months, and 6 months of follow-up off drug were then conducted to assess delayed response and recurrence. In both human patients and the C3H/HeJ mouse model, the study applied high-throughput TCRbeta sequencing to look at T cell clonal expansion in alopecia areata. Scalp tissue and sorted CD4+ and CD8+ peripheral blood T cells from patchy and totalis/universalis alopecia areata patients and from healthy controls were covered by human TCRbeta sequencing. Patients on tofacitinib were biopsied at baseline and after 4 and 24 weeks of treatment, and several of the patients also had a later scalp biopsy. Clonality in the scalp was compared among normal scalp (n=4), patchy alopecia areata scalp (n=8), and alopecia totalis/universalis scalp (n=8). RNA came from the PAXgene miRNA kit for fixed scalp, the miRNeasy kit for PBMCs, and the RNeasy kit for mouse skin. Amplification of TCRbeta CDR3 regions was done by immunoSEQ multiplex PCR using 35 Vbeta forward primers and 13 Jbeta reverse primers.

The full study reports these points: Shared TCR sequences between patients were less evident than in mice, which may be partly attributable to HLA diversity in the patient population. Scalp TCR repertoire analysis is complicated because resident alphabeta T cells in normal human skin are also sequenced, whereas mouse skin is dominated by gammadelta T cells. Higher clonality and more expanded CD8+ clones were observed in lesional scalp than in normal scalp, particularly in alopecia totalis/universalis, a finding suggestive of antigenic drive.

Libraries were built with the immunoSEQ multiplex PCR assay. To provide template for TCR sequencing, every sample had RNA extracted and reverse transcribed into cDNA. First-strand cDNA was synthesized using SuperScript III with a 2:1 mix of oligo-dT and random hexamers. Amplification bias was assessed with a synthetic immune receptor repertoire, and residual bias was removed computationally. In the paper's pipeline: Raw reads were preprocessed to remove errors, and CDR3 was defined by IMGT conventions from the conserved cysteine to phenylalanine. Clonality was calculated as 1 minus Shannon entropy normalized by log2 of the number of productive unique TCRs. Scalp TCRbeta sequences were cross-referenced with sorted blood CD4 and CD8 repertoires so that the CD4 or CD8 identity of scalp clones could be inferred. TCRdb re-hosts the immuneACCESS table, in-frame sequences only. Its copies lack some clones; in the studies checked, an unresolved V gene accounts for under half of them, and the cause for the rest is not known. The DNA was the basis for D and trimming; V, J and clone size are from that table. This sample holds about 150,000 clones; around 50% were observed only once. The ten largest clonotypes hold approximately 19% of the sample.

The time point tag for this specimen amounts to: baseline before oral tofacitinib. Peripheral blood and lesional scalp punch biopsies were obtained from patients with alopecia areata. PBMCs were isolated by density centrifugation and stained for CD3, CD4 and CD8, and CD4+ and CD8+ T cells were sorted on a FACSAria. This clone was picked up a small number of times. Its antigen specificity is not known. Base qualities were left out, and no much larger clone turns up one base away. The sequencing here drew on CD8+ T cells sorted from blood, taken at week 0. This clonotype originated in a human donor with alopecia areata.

The nucleotide sequence reads as follows: TGTGCCAGCAGTGTCCAGGACTACAATGAGCAGTTCTTC. This translates into CASSVQDYNEQFF. The chain couples TRBV25-1 to TRBJ2-1, with the D gene not clear enough to name. The germline V gene sets CDR1 to MGHDK and CDR2 to SYGVNS. The CDR3 spans 13 residues, from the cysteine through the phenylalanine. Only the CDR3 DNA is retained, 39 bases long and in frame from the first base. The V and J ends are trimmed by 4 bases and 3 bases, leaving 7 bases between them.